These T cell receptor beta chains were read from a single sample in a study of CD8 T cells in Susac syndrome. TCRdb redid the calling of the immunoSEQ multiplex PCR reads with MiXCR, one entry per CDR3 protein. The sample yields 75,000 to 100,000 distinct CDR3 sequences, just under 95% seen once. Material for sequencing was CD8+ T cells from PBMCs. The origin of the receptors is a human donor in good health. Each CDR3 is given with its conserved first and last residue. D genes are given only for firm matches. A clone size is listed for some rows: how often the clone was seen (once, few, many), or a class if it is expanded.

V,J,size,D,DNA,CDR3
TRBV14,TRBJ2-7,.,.,TGTGCCAGCGCGGGGCAGACCTACGAGCAGTACTTC,CASAGQTYEQYF
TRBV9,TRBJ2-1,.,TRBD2,TGTGCCAGCAGCCCCCGGCGGCTAGCGGCGGCCAATGAGCAGTTCTTC,CASSPRRLAAANEQFF
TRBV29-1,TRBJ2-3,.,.,TGCAGCGTCATACCCCAGGTCACAGATACGCAGTATTTT,CSVIPQVTDTQYF
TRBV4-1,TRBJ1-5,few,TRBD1,TGCGCCAGCAGCCAAACTGTACAGGGGCAGCAGCCCCAGCATTTT,CASSQTVQGQQPQHF
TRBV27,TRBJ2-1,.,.,TGTGCCAGCAGCCAAATTACCTACAATGAGCAGTTCTTC,CASSQITYNEQFF
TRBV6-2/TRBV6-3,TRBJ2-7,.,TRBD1,TGTGCCAGCAGACCGCCTCCGGGACAGTTCTACGAGCAGTACTTC,CASRPPPGQFYEQYF
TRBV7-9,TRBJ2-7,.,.,TGTGCCAGCAGCTACCTGCGGGCCCCGACTTACGAGCAGTACTTC,CASSYLRAPTYEQYF
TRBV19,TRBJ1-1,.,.,TGTGCCAGTAGTATCGGACAACACACTGAAGCTTTCTTT,CASSIGQHTEAFF
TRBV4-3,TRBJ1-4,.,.,TGCGCCAGCAGCCCTTCAACCGGGCGGGGTGAAAAACTGTTTTTT,CASSPSTGRGEKLFF
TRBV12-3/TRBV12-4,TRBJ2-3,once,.,TGTGCCAGCATCGATAAGGGGAAACGGACAGATACGCAGTATTTT,CASIDKGKRTDTQYF
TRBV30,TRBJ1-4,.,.,TGTGCCTGGAGTCTTGAGCAAGTCCATGAAAAACTGTTTTTT,CAWSLEQVHEKLFF
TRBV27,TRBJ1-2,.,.,TGTGCCAGCAGTTTATCGGGGGGTGGCTACACCTTC,CASSLSGGGYTF
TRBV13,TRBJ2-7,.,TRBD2,TGTGCCAGCAGCCCCCGAGCGGGGGGGCCTAACGAGCAGTACTTC,CASSPRAGGPNEQYF
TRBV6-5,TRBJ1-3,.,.,TGTGCCAGCAGGCCGGGTGGAAACACCATATATTTT,CASRPGGNTIYF
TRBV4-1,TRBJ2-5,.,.,TGCGCCAGCAGCCAGCTCAGGGCCCAAGAGACCCAGTACTTC,CASSQLRAQETQYF
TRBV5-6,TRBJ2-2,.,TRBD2,TGTGCCAGCAGCTTGGGGACTAGCACCACCGGGGAGCTGTTTTTT,CASSLGTSTTGELFF
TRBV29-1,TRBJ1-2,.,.,TGCAGCGTTGACGGCGTACCTCGGAACTATGGCTACACCTTC,CSVDGVPRNYGYTF
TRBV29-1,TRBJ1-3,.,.,TGCAGCGTTGTCTGGTCGTCTGGAAACACCATATATTTT,CSVVWSSGNTIYF
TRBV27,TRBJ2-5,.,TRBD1,TGTGCCAGCAGCCCCGGGACAGTGTACCAAGAGACCCAGTACTTC,CASSPGTVYQETQYF
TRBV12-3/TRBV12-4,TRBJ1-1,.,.,TGTGCCAGCAGTTACAGGGACTTTGACACTGAAGCTTTCTTT,CASSYRDFDTEAFF
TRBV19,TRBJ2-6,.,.,TGTGCCAGTAGTCCCCGTGGGGGGCAGGCTGGGGCCAACGTCCTGACTTTC,CASSPRGGQAGANVLTF
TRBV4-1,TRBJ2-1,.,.,TGCGCCAGCAGCCAAGGGCAGGCAAGCTACAATGAGCAGTTCTTC,CASSQGQASYNEQFF
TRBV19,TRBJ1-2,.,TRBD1,TGTGCCAGTGGAGGGACAGCGTTTAACTATGGCTACACCTTC,CASGGTAFNYGYTF
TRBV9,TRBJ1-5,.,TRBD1,TGTGCCAGCAGCGGGGACAGTAGCAATCAGCCCCAGCATTTT,CASSGDSSNQPQHF
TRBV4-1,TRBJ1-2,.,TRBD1,TGCGCCAGCAGCCACCCCTACCGGGACAGGGTTATGGATGGCTACACCTTC,CASSHPYRDRVMDGYTF
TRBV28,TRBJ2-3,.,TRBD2,TGTGCCAGCAGTTTTCTAGCGGGAGAAAGCACAGATACGCAGTATTTT,CASSFLAGESTDTQYF
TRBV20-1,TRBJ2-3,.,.,TGCAGTGCACATGAGGATACGCAGTATTTT,CSAHEDTQYF
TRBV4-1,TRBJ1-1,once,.,TGCGCCAGCAGCCAAGTTCCTGCCGACACTGAAGCTTTCTTT,CASSQVPADTEAFF
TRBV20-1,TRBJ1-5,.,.,TGCAGTGCTAAGGCGGGGGGGAATCAGCCCCAGCATTTT,CSAKAGGNQPQHF
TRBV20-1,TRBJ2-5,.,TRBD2,TGCAGTGCTAGAGATCTTTTAGCGGGCGCAGTGGCCCAGTACTTC,CSARDLLAGAVAQYF
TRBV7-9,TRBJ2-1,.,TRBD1,TGTGCCAGCAGCTTAACGTCCCGGAGGGACAGGGGAACCAATGAGCAGTTCTTC,CASSLTSRRDRGTNEQFF
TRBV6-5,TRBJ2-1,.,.,TGTGCCAGCAGGACCTCCACTAGCTACAATGAGCAGTTCTTC,CASRTSTSYNEQFF
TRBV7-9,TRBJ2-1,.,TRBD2,TGTGCCAGCAGCTTCAAGCGGGGTAGTGTCTACAATGAGCAGTTCTTC,CASSFKRGSVYNEQFF
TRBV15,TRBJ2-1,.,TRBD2,TGTGCCACCAGCAGTGGGGGGGGAGTGGGGTTCTTC,CATSSGGGVGFF
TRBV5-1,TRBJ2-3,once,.,TGCGCCAGCAGCTTGCCTATCGGGGGACGACAGACAGATACGCAGTATTTT,CASSLPIGGRQTDTQYF
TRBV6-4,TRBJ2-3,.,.,TGTGCCAGCAGTCGACAGCCGCTGGGCACAGATACGCAGTATTTT,CASSRQPLGTDTQYF
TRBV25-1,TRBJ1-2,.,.,TGTGCCAGCCAGGAAGGGCATGGTGGCTACACCTTC,CASQEGHGGYTF
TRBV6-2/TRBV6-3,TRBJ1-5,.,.,TGTGCCAGCAGTCCCGCATGGGGGGATCAGCCCCAGCATTTT,CASSPAWGDQPQHF
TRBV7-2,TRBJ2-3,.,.,TGTGCCAGCAGCTTAGGCCTAGGACTGGGTACAGATACGCAGTATTTT,CASSLGLGLGTDTQYF
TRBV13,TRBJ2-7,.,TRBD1,TGTGCCAGCAGCCCATACGGGACAGGGGATACATCGTACGAGCAGTACTTC,CASSPYGTGDTSYEQYF
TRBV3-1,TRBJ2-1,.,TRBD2,TGTGCCAGCAGCCAAGAAGCGGGGGGTCTATACAATGAGCAGTTCTTC,CASSQEAGGLYNEQFF
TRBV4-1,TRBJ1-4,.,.,TGCGCCAGCAGCCGGTTTAGGACTTCCCGTGAAAAACTGTTTTTT,CASSRFRTSREKLFF